The subject of this entry is one T cell receptor (beta chain). These data originate in a study of T cells after yellow fever vaccination. They built TCR cDNA with 5'RACE template switching, a step that put in a universal primer site and UMIs. Each CDR3 protein gets one entry after TCRdb re-called the 5' RACE reads with MiXCR. The sample includes some 340,000 distinct CDR3 sequences, roughly 4% seen only once; the top ten take around 25%. CDR1 and CDR2 (germline): DFQATT, SNEGSKA (reference sequence). V gave up 1 base and J gave up 4 bases, with 11 bases separating them. The CDR3 sequence is 13 residues long.

The specimen was PBMCs, collected 5 days after the yellow fever booster vaccination. The TCR sequence derives from a man between 18 and 29 years old who received the YFV17D yellow fever vaccine. The V and J genes are TRBV20-1 and TRBJ2-7; D perhaps matches TRBD1 (6 bases). Here the CDR3 DNA reads TGCAGTGCTAGAGCCCCGGACAGATACGAGCAGTACTTC. Translating gives CSARAPDRYEQYF.